This is a list of T cell receptor beta chains from one sample in a study of T cells after yellow fever vaccination. TCRdb ran MiXCR on the 5' RACE reads and lists one entry per CDR3 protein. The sample contains about 260,000 distinct CDR3 sequences, 5.2% of which appear only once. The sequencing used CD4+ T cells sorted from PBMCs, collected on the day of the yellow fever booster vaccination. These receptors all stem from a man between 18 and 29 years old who received the YFV17D yellow fever vaccine. CDR3s include the opening cysteine and the closing phenylalanine or tryptophan. The order of the fields is J gene, clone size, V gene, D gene, CDR3 DNA, CDR3 protein. A D gene is named only where the DNA matches it firmly. The size of a clone is reported for some rows only, either as once, few or many, or as a class for expanded clones.

TRBJ2-1 | . | TRBV6-2/TRBV6-3 | . | TGTGCCAGCAGGGAAGACTACAATGAGCAGTTCTTC | CASREDYNEQFF
TRBJ1-1 | many | TRBV29-1 | . | TGCAGCGTTGAAGACGGGGTATACACTGAAGCTTTCTTT | CSVEDGVYTEAFF
TRBJ1-3 | few | TRBV6-2/TRBV6-3 | . | TGTGCCAGCAGTTACCCCTCTGGAAACACCATATATTTT | CASSYPSGNTIYF
TRBJ2-2 | few | TRBV3-2 | . | TGTGCCCCCACCGGGGGGGCCCACACCGGGGAGCTGTTTTTT | CAPTGGAHTGELFF
TRBJ2-1 | . | TRBV20-1 | TRBD1 | TGCAGTGCTTTCCGACAGGGTACGGGTGAGCAGTTCTTC | CSAFRQGTGEQFF
TRBJ2-1 | few | TRBV7-3 | TRBD2 | TGTGCCAGCAGCTCCTCCGGGACTAGCGGGGGGGGTGAGCAGTTCTTC | CASSSSGTSGGGEQFF
TRBJ2-7 | many | TRBV2 | TRBD1 | TGTGCCAGCAGGGCCGGGACAGGGGCCTACGAGCAGTACTTC | CASRAGTGAYEQYF
TRBJ2-1 | . | TRBV10-1 | TRBD1 | TGCGCCAGCAGCGAGGGGACAGCCTTATTTTTC | CASSEGTALFF
TRBJ1-1 | . | TRBV12-3/TRBV12-4 | TRBD1 | TGTGCCAGCAGACCCGACAGGGGGACTAACACTGAAGCTTTCTTT | CASRPDRGTNTEAFF
TRBJ2-5 | . | TRBV6-5 | . | TGTGCCAGCAGACAGGGAACTACGGAGACCCAGTACTTC | CASRQGTTETQYF
TRBJ2-3 | many | TRBV10-3 | . | TGTGCCATCGGAGGATCAGATACGCAGTATTTT | CAIGGSDTQYF
TRBJ1-2 | . | TRBV7-9 | . | TGTGCCAGCAGCTTAGGCCCGGAGAGTGGCTACACCTTC | CASSLGPESGYTF
TRBJ1-1 | few | TRBV20-1 | . | TGCAGTGCTCCCCTCGAAGGGAACACTGAAGCTTTCTTT | CSAPLEGNTEAFF
TRBJ1-6 | . | TRBV6-5 | . | TGTGCCAGCAGTCGCGGGCAGGGGAATTCACCCCTCCACTTT | CASSRGQGNSPLHF
TRBJ2-1 | . | TRBV20-1 | TRBD2 | TGCAGTGCTAGAGCGCGGGGGGCGCGTAACAATGAGCAGTTCTTC | CSARARGARNNEQFF
TRBJ1-2 | . | TRBV12-3/TRBV12-4 | TRBD1 | TGTGCCAGCAGTTTGAGGGGGCTGGGTGGCTACACCTTC | CASSLRGLGGYTF